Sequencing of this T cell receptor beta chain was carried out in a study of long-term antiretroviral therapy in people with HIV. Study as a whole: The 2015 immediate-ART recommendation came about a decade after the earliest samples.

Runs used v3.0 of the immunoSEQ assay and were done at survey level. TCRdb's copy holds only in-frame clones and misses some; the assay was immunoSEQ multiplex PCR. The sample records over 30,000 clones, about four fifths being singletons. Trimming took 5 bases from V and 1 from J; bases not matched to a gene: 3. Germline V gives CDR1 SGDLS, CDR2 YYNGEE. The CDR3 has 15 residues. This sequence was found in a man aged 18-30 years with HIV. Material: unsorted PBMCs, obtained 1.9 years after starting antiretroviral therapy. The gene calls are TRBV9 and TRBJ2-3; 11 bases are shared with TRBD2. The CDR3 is CASSKLAGGTDTQYF. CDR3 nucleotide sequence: TGTGCCAGCAGTAAACTAGCGGGGGGCACAGATACGCAGTATTTT.